This TCR beta chain was identified in a study of cytomegalovirus exposure and HLA in healthy donors. Across the study: The study placed over 65% of its approximately 400 genotyped donors in the Caucasian-associated ancestry cluster.

Study results and limitations: Rarity marked most TCR sequences, yet some public TCRs occurred in many donors. A classifier reportedly called cytomegalovirus status with high sensitivity and specificity. Some TCR beta chains (more than 150 of them) were listed as cytomegalovirus-associated.

Germline assignment: CDR1 LNHDA and CDR2 SQIVND (reference sequence). The CDR3 is 15 residues long. The V and J ends lost 10 bases and 0 bases respectively, with 17 bases between them. Researchers ran the PCR with 60 Vbeta and 13 Jbeta primers. Profiled with immunoSEQ multiplex PCR; TCRdb holds only in-frame clones, not every one. This table holds under 200,000 clones, about four fifths found once. On this clone: Antigen unknown.

The clonotype comes from a male donor in good health and CMV-seropositive. The sample comprised PBMCs. The rearrangement uses TRBV19 and TRBJ2-3; possibly TRBD2 for D (5 bases). CDR3 DNA sequence: TGTGCCACCCGCCGGGGTCAGATGAGCACAGATACGCAGTATTTT. As protein: CATRRGQMSTDTQYF.